This record covers a single T cell receptor (beta chain). Antigen: not known. CDR1 and CDR2 (germline): SGHNT, YENEEA. V lost 5 bases and J lost 8; bases outside the gene matches: 8. The CDR3 has 15 residues. This entry comes from a study of cytomegalovirus exposure and HLA in healthy donors. Study background: Assignment to the Caucasian-associated ancestry cluster applied to 75% to 85% of the 300 to 500 genotyped donors.

Primers included in the PCR were 60 Vbeta and 13 Jbeta primers. Sequencing was performed with immunoSEQ multiplex PCR; in TCRdb, only in-frame clones are kept and a portion is missing. The sample records around 100,000 clones, 73% being singletons. General study results and limits: Sequencing likely produced, as an artifact, a cluster of highly shared sequence variants. An analysis that came later showed most CMV-associated TCR beta chains appearing HLA-restricted.

The receptor comes from a woman under 40 in good health and CMV-seronegative. This chain uses TRBV11-3 with TRBJ1-6; 8 nucleotides agree with TRBD1. The sample consisted of PBMCs. CDR3 DNA: TGTGCCAGCAGCATCACCGGGACAGGAGATTCACCCCTCCACTTT. Protein product: CASSITGTGDSPLHF. The full variable domain, completed using reference TRBV11-3 and TRBJ1-6, is EAGVVQSPRYKIIEKKQPVAFWCNPISGHNTLYWYLQNLGQGPELLIRYENEEAVDDSQLPKDRFSAERLKGVDSTLKIQPAELGDSAVYLCASSITGTGDSPLHFGNGTRLTVT.